This T cell receptor (beta chain) was identified during a study of spatial heterogeneity in lung cancer. Indicated time point: sample taken at primary tumor resection. No cells were sorted before sequencing. The whole RNA sequenced was extracted from tumor, nontumor lung or frozen PBMC. The donors were fewer than 80 patients with non-small cell lung cancer that was early-stage and untreated. The trim removed 4 bases at V and 2 bases at J, leaving 5 bases unmatched. Per germline, CDR1 SGHRS and CDR2 YFSETQ. This CDR3 is 14 amino acids long. Via MiXCR, TCRdb re-called the 5' RACE reads, giving one row per CDR3 protein. The top ten clones hold 4.6% of a sample with roughly 80,000 distinct CDR3 sequences, approximately 12% of them seen once.

This sample comprised PBMCs, obtained at surgery. V gene TRBV5-1 combines with J gene TRBJ2-5, with TRBD1 identical over 7 bases. The origin of this receptor is a male donor with early-stage non-small cell lung cancer. The CDR3: CASSPQGEQETQYF. In nucleotides, the CDR3 is TGCGCCAGCAGCCCGCAGGGGGAACAAGAGACCCAGTACTTC.